The rows below give T cell receptor beta chains drawn from one sample of a study of identical twins. Via MiXCR, TCRdb re-called the 5' RACE reads, giving one row per CDR3 protein. This table has about 920,000 distinct CDR3 sequences, 12% appearing once. The sample was also reused in another study, on yellow fever vaccine responses in identical twins.

The sequenced sample was PBMCs. The receptor source for this set is a woman younger than 35 in good health. Each CDR3 is given with its conserved first and last residue. The order of the fields is V gene, J gene, clone size, D gene, CDR3 protein, CDR3 DNA. The D gene is left open where the match is weak. Clone size is shown for a subset of rows, as once, few, many or a class of expanded clone.

TRBV10-3	TRBJ2-3	-	TRBD1	CATRTGGTDTQYF	TGTGCCACCAGGACAGGGGGCACAGATACGCAGTATTTT
TRBV2	TRBJ2-6	-	TRBD1	CASSSRTGLRGSGANVLTF	TGTGCCAGCAGTTCTCGGACAGGGTTAAGGGGCTCTGGGGCCAACGTCCTGACTTTC
TRBV20-1	TRBJ2-2	-	-	CSATEAGEVGELFFF	-
TRBV24-1	TRBJ2-1	-	TRBD1	CATSDFDRGSYNEQFF	TGTGCCACCAGTGATTTTGACAGGGGCTCCTACAATGAGCAGTTCTTC
TRBV5-1	TRBJ2-7	-	TRBD2	CASSWTGTSFSEQYF	TGCGCCAGCAGCTGGACCGGGACTAGCTTTAGCGAGCAGTACTTC
TRBV12-3/TRBV12-4	TRBJ2-1	many	-	CASSPAGFEQFF	TGTGCCAGCAGCCCCGCGGGGTTTGAGCAGTTCTTC
TRBV5-6	TRBJ2-5	few	-	CASSPGRDQETQYF	TGTGCCAGCAGCCCGGGACGGGACCAAGAGACCCAGTACTTC
TRBV7-6	TRBJ1-4	-	-	CASSLAADATNEKLFF	TGTGCCAGCAGCCTAGCTGCGGATGCAACTAATGAAAAACTGTTTTTT
TRBV6-1	TRBJ2-1	-	TRBD2	CASSGIAGNEQFF	TGTGCCAGCAGTGGGATAGCGGGAAATGAGCAGTTCTTC
TRBV20-1	TRBJ2-1	-	-	CSAPRPGYNEQFF	TGCAGTGCACCTCGTCCCGGCTACAATGAGCAGTTCTTC
TRBV12-3/TRBV12-4	TRBJ2-5	few	-	CASTLGGETQYF	TGTGCCAGCACTTTGGGGGGAGAGACCCAGTACTTC
TRBV27	TRBJ1-2	few	-	CATTGRGNYGYTF	TGTGCCACAACGGGGAGGGGAAACTATGGCTACACCTTC
TRBV4-1	TRBJ2-2	few	-	CASSQSPKNTGELFF	TGCGCCAGCAGCCAATCCCCGAAGAACACCGGGGAGCTGTTTTTT
TRBV20-1	TRBJ1-5	-	-	CSAITSGNQPQHF	TGCAGTGCTATTACAAGCGGAAATCAGCCCCAGCATTTT
TRBV12-3/TRBV12-4	TRBJ1-6	few	-	CASSRTGPYNSPLHF	TGTGCCAGCAGCCGGACTGGCCCGTATAATTCACCCCTCCACTTT
TRBV15	TRBJ2-5	many	-	CATSRVGETQYF	TGTGCCACCAGCAGAGTAGGAGAGACCCAGTACTTC
TRBV5-6	TRBJ2-4	-	-	CASSYYRDDLAKNIQYF	TGTGCCAGCAGCTATTACAGGGACGACCTAGCCAAAAACATTCAGTACTTC
TRBV20-1	TRBJ1-1	-	-	CSARGIPGGAFF	TGCAGTGCTAGAGGAATCCCCGGAGGAGCTTTCTTT
TRBV20-1	TRBJ2-7	few	-	CSAIDQTYEQYF	TGCAGTGCTATCGACCAAACCTACGAGCAGTACTTC
TRBV20-1	TRBJ2-5	-	-	CSAALGIQETQYF	TGCAGTGCCGCCCTGGGGATACAAGAGACCCAGTACTTC
TRBV28	TRBJ1-6	many	-	CASSSPPWGSSYNSPLHF	TGTGCCAGCAGTTCCCCTCCATGGGGTAGCTCCTATAATTCACCCCTCCACTTT
TRBV18	TRBJ2-1	many	-	CASSPATNEQFF	TGTGCCAGCTCACCCGCGACGAATGAGCAGTTCTTC
TRBV20-1	TRBJ1-4	once	-	CSAVRREKLFF	TGCAGTGCTGTCAGGCGGGAAAAACTGTTTTTT
TRBV7-6	TRBJ2-5	-	-	CASSTQRTTQETQYF	TGTGCCAGCAGCACCCAAAGGACAACTCAAGAGACCCAGTACTTC
TRBV11-1	TRBJ2-5	-	TRBD2	CASSLGGGGGNSQETQYF	TGTGCCAGCAGCTTAGGAGGTGGCGGGGGAAACTCCCAAGAGACCCAGTACTTC
TRBV15	TRBJ2-7	few	-	CATSRAGLHSYEQYF	TGTGCCACCAGCAGAGCGGGACTCCACTCCTACGAGCAGTACTTC
TRBV12-3/TRBV12-4	TRBJ2-5	-	-	CASSLRSNGGPPERETQYF	TGTGCCAGCAGTTTAAGGTCTAATGGCGGCCCGCCGGAGCGGGAGACCCAGTACTTC
TRBV5-6	TRBJ2-2	few	-	CASSRERTFANTGELFF	TGTGCCAGCAGTCGCGAGCGGACCTTCGCGAACACCGGGGAGCTGTTTTTT
TRBV5-5	TRBJ1-6	few	TRBD1	CASSQVPGQGVNSPLHF	TGTGCCAGCAGCCAGGTTCCGGGACAGGGGGTTAATTCACCCCTCCACTTT
TRBV4-1	TRBJ2-3	-	TRBD1	CASSQVGQGTDTQYF	TGCGCCAGCAGCCAAGTGGGACAGGGGACAGATACGCAGTATTTT
TRBV20-1	TRBJ2-1	few	TRBD1	CSASGTGFGVSYNEQFF	TGCAGTGCTAGCGGGACAGGGTTTGGGGTCTCCTACAATGAGCAGTTCTTC
TRBV6-5	TRBJ2-2	-	TRBD1	CASSYLDRVNTGELFF	TGTGCCAGCAGTTACTTGGACAGGGTGAACACCGGGGAGCTGTTTTTT
TRBV6-1	TRBJ1-2	-	TRBD1	CASEDPVQGFGYTF	TGTGCCAGCGAGGATCCGGTACAGGGGTTCGGCTACACCTTC
TRBV12-3/TRBV12-4	TRBJ2-7	-	-	CASRDRYENEQYF	TGTGCCAGCAGGGACAGATACGAAAACGAGCAGTACTTC
TRBV5-1	TRBJ2-2	-	-	CASSPGGTGTAGELFF	TGCGCCAGCAGCCCGGGAGGGACAGGGACGGCCGGGGAGCTGTTTTTT
TRBV5-1	TRBJ2-6	-	-	CASSFTSREASGANVLTF	TGCGCCAGCAGTTTTACTAGCCGGGAAGCCTCTGGGGCCAACGTCCTGACTTTC
TRBV12-3/TRBV12-4	TRBJ2-7	-	-	CASSLSGFGANYEQYF	TGTGCCAGCAGTTTAAGTGGTTTCGGGGCCAACTACGAGCAGTACTTC
TRBV12-3/TRBV12-4	TRBJ2-5	-	TRBD2	CASSLPGLAGGSETQYF	TGTGCCAGCAGTTTACCTGGACTAGCGGGGGGATCAGAGACCCAGTACTTC
TRBV11-3	TRBJ1-6	-	-	CASSQGGSRNSPLHF	TGTGCCAGCAGCCAGGGAGGTTCCAGGAATTCACCCCTCCACTTT
TRBV20-1	TRBJ2-1	many	TRBD2	CSAPGLANYNEQFF	TGCAGTGCACCGGGACTAGCGAACTACAATGAGCAGTTCTTC
TRBV7-9	TRBJ2-1	-	TRBD1	CASLLRDRSSNEQFF	TGTGCCAGCCTTCTCCGGGACAGGTCCTCCAATGAGCAGTTCTTC
TRBV29-1	TRBJ1-1	-	-	CSVSGAGYTEAFF	TGCAGCGTCTCAGGGGCGGGATACACTGAAGCTTTCTTT
TRBV7-6	TRBJ1-6	-	-	CASSAGSGIPSPLHF	TGTGCCAGCAGCGCAGGATCCGGGATACCATCACCCCTCCACTTT
TRBV6-2/TRBV6-3	TRBJ2-5	few	-	CASSGWKQETQYF	TGTGCCAGCAGCGGATGGAAACAAGAGACCCAGTACTTC
TRBV20-1	TRBJ2-2	-	TRBD1	CSATPGTGDTGELFF	TGCAGTGCCACCCCCGGGACAGGGGACACCGGGGAGCTGTTTTTT
TRBV5-1	TRBJ2-5	-	TRBD2	CASSPMSASGGLETQYF	TGCGCCAGCTCCCCCATGTCGGCTAGCGGGGGGCTGGAGACCCAGTACTTC